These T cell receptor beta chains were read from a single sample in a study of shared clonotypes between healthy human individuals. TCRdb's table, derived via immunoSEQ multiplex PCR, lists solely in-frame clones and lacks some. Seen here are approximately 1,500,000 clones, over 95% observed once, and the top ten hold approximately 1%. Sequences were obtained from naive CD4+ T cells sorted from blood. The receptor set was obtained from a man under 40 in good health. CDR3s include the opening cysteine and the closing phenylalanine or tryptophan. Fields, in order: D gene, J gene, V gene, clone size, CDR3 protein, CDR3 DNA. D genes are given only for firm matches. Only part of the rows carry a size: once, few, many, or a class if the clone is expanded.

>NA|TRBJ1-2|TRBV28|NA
CASRLGSGAQNYGYTF
TGTGCCAGCAGATTGGGCAGCGGTGCCCAAAATTATGGCTACACCTTC
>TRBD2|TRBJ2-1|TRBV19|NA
CASSIGLAGEDEQFF
TGTGCCAGTAGTATCGGACTAGCGGGAGAGGATGAGCAGTTCTTC
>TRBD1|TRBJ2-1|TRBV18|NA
CASSRDRGNNEQFF
TGTGCCAGCTCACGGGACAGGGGAAACAATGAGCAGTTCTTC
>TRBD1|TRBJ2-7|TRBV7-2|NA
CASSPTGGVYEQYF
TGTGCCAGCAGCCCGACAGGGGGCGTCTACGAGCAGTACTTC
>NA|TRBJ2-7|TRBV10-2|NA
CASSVGRYEQYF
TGCGCCAGCAGTGTGGGGCGGTACGAGCAGTACTTC
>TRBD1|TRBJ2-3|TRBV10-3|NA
CATRDSSTDTQYF
TGTGCCACCCGGGACAGCAGCACAGATACGCAGTATTTT
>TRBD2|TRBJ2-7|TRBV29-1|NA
CSVGLAGREQYF
TGCAGCGTTGGTCTAGCGGGGCGGGAGCAGTACTTC
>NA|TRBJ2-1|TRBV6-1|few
CASGREYDNEQFF
TGTGCCAGCGGACGGGAGTATGACAATGAGCAGTTCTTC
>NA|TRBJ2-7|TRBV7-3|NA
CASSFGPEGAYEQYF
TGTGCCAGCAGCTTCGGGCCCGAGGGGGCCTACGAGCAGTACTTC
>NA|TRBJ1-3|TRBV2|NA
CASRGSGNTIYF
TGTGCCAGCAGAGGTTCTGGAAACACCATATATTTT
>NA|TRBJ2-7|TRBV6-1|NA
CASNLRSYEQYF
TGTGCCAGCAACTTGCGGTCCTACGAGCAGTACTTC
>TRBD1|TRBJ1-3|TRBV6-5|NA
CASSQGAIGNTIYF
TGTGCCAGCAGTCAGGGGGCTATTGGAAACACCATATATTTT
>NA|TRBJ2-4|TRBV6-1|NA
CASNPGVKNIQYF
TGTGCCAGCAACCCGGGGGTCAAAAACATTCAGTACTTC
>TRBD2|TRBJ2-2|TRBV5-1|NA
CASSLEAAGGGELFF
TGCGCCAGCAGCTTGGAAGCAGCGGGAGGCGGGGAGCTGTTTTTT
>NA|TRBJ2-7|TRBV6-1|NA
CASSDMYGTDYEQYF
TGTGCCAGCAGTGACATGTACGGGACGGACTACGAGCAGTACTTC
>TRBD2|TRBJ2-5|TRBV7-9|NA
CASSHRGTKEETQYF
TGTGCCAGCAGCCACCGGGGGACTAAGGAAGAGACCCAGTACTTC
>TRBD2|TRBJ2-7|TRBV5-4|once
CATTSGLAGGRRTYEQYF
TGTGCCACCACCTCCGGGCTAGCGGGAGGACGGAGGACCTACGAGCAGTACTTC
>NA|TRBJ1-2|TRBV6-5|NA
CASSYSGAGIYGYTF
TGTGCCAGCAGTTACTCCGGGGCAGGGATCTATGGCTACACCTTC
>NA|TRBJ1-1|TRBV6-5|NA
CASSYPRTEAFF
TGTGCCAGCAGTTACCCGAGGACTGAAGCTTTCTTT
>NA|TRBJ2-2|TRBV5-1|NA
CASSRDQFQRHNRDTGELFF
TGCGCCAGCAGCCGAGACCAATTTCAGCGCCACAATAGGGACACCGGGGAGCTGTTTTTT
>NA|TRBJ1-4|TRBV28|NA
CASKTARTTNEKLFF
TGTGCCAGCAAGACCGCCCGGACAACTAATGAAAAACTGTTTTTT
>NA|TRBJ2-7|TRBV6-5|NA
CASSSPGVTSYEQYF
TGTGCCAGCAGTTCTCCGGGGGTTACGTCCTACGAGCAGTACTTC
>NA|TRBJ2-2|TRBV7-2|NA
CASSLVGGTTGELFF
TGTGCCAGCAGCTTAGTAGGTGGTACCACCGGGGAGCTGTTTTTT
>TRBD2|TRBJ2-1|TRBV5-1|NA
CASSRDLAGVNEQFF
TGCGCCAGCAGCAGAGATTTAGCGGGGGTCAATGAGCAGTTCTTC
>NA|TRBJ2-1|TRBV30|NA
CAWSVGGGRYEQFF
TGTGCCTGGAGTGTAGGGGGAGGAAGGTATGAGCAGTTCTTC
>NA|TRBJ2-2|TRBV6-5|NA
CATYRASTGELFF
TGTGCCACCTACAGGGCCAGCACCGGGGAGCTGTTTTTT
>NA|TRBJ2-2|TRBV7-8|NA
CASSLFGSGELFF
TGTGCCAGCAGCTTGTTCGGGAGTGGGGAGCTGTTTTTT
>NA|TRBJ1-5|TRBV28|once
CASSLIQGYSNQPQHF
TGTGCCAGCAGTTTAATACAGGGATATAGCAATCAGCCCCAGCATTTT
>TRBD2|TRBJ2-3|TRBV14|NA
CASSHRLADNTDTQYF
TGTGCCAGCAGCCACAGACTAGCGGATAACACAGATACGCAGTATTTT
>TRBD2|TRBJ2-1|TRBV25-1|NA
CASSVSSGRPGNEQFF
TGTGCCAGCAGTGTTAGTAGCGGGAGACCGGGCAATGAGCAGTTCTTC
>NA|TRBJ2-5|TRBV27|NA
CASSHPKETQYF
TGTGCCAGCAGTCATCCCAAAGAGACCCAGTACTTC
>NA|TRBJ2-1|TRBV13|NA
CASSPATRDGNEQFF
TGTGCCAGCAGCCCTGCGACTAGGGATGGCAATGAGCAGTTCTTC
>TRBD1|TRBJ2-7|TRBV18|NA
CASSPGTGPYEQYF
TGTGCCAGCTCACCAGGGACAGGGCCCTACGAGCAGTACTTC
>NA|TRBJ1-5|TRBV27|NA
CASSSNRLYQPQHF
TGTGCCAGCAGCTCAAACAGGTTATACCAGCCCCAGCATTTT
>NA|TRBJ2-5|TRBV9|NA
CASSVSSGEETQYF
TGTGCCAGCAGCGTAAGCTCAGGAGAAGAGACCCAGTACTTC
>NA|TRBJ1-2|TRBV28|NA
CASTSRVSNYGYTF
TGTGCCAGCACCAGCCGGGTGTCTAACTATGGCTACACCTTC
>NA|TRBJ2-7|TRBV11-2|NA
CASSPTGTVQYF
TGTGCCAGCAGCCCTACAGGGACCGTGCAGTACTTC
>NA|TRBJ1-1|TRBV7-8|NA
CASSLRGWNTEAFF
TGTGCCAGCAGCTTAAGGGGTTGGAACACTGAAGCTTTCTTT
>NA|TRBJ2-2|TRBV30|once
CAWSLRATGELFF
TGTGCCTGGAGTCTTCGGGCAACCGGGGAGCTGTTTTTT
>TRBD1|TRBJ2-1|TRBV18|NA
CASSHSGQSYNEQFF
TGTGCCAGCTCACATTCGGGACAGTCCTACAATGAGCAGTTCTTC